This entry concerns a single T cell receptor beta chain. Its matching antigen is unknown. V lost 1 base and J 12 bases, leaving 19 bases between the germline ends. Germline CDR1 reads LGHNA; CDR2 reads YSLEER. The CDR3 runs 15 residues. This entry is derived from a study of shared clonotypes between healthy human individuals. Study-wide background: Three plates each covered CD4 naive and memory; CD8 naive two, CD8 memory one.

General study points: Non-shared clonotypes had lower generation probabilities than those shared by all four donors.

TCRdb's copy holds only in-frame clones and misses some; the assay was immunoSEQ multiplex PCR. The sample records around 1.1 million clones, about 84% being singletons. Sequencing was carried out using memory CD4+ T cells from PBMCs. Noted subset: CD45RA-negative fraction. The receptor was isolated from a man between 18 and 35 years old in good health. Some clones in this sample may be carry-over from other donors' samples. V gene TRBV4-3 combines with J gene TRBJ2-1; tentatively, D is TRBD2 (6 bases). The CDR3 DNA follows: TGCGCCAGCAGCCAAGTTCTAGCGCGACCCGTGGGGCAGTTCTTC. Encoded protein: CASSQVLARPVGQFF.